In this sample, the clone carrying this T cell receptor (beta chain) turned up many times. What it binds is unknown. This record belongs to a study of human T cells and chemical hapten exposure. Time point denoted: patch test 1, 2 weeks after DPC sensitization. The treatment denotes: therapeutic diphenylcyclopropenone sensitization with weekly scalp DPC. Total RNA was isolated from unfractionated whole blood. One entry per CDR3 protein results from TCRdb running MiXCR on the RACE reads. The table includes around 380,000 distinct CDR3 sequences, roughly 5% detected once. The CDR3 length is 14 residues. Germline-derived CDR1 and CDR2 are SGHRS and YFSETQ. V was clipped by 0 bases and J by 3 bases, with 9 bases between them. Notes on the study in general: There were significantly more large CDR3 similarity clusters among expanded TCRs than among controls.

The V call is TRBV5-1, the J call TRBJ2-5; a possible D gene is TRBD2 (6 bases). This receptor was identified in a woman in her forties or fifties with alopecia areata. Some clones in this sample may be carry-over from other donors' samples. The specimen was whole blood, collected in connection with sensitization to the hapten diphenylcyclopropenone (DPC). The CDR3 DNA reads as TGCGCCAGCAGCTTGGGGGCTAGCGAAGAGACCCAGTACTTC. Translation: CASSLGASEETQYF.